This T cell receptor beta chain was sequenced for a study of identical twins. TCRdb reprocessed the 5' RACE reads with MiXCR, giving one entry per CDR3 protein. The profile covers approximately 1.8 million distinct CDR3 sequences, with under 35% appearing a single time and 0.25% to 0.3% taken by the ten largest. This CDR3 spans 12 amino acids. CDR1 is KGHDR, CDR2 SFDVKD, per germline. V lost 5 bases and J 4 bases, leaving 7 bases between the germline ends. About this clonotype itself: A much larger clone sits a single nucleotide away, making a read error possible.

Sequenced input: cord blood. The TCR sequence derives from a newborn girl in good health. The chain has TRBV24-1 and TRBJ1-2; D gene unclear. This CDR3 is CATSVPSYGYTF. The CDR3 DNA reads as TGTGCCACCAGTGTCCCGTCCTATGGCTACACCTTC.